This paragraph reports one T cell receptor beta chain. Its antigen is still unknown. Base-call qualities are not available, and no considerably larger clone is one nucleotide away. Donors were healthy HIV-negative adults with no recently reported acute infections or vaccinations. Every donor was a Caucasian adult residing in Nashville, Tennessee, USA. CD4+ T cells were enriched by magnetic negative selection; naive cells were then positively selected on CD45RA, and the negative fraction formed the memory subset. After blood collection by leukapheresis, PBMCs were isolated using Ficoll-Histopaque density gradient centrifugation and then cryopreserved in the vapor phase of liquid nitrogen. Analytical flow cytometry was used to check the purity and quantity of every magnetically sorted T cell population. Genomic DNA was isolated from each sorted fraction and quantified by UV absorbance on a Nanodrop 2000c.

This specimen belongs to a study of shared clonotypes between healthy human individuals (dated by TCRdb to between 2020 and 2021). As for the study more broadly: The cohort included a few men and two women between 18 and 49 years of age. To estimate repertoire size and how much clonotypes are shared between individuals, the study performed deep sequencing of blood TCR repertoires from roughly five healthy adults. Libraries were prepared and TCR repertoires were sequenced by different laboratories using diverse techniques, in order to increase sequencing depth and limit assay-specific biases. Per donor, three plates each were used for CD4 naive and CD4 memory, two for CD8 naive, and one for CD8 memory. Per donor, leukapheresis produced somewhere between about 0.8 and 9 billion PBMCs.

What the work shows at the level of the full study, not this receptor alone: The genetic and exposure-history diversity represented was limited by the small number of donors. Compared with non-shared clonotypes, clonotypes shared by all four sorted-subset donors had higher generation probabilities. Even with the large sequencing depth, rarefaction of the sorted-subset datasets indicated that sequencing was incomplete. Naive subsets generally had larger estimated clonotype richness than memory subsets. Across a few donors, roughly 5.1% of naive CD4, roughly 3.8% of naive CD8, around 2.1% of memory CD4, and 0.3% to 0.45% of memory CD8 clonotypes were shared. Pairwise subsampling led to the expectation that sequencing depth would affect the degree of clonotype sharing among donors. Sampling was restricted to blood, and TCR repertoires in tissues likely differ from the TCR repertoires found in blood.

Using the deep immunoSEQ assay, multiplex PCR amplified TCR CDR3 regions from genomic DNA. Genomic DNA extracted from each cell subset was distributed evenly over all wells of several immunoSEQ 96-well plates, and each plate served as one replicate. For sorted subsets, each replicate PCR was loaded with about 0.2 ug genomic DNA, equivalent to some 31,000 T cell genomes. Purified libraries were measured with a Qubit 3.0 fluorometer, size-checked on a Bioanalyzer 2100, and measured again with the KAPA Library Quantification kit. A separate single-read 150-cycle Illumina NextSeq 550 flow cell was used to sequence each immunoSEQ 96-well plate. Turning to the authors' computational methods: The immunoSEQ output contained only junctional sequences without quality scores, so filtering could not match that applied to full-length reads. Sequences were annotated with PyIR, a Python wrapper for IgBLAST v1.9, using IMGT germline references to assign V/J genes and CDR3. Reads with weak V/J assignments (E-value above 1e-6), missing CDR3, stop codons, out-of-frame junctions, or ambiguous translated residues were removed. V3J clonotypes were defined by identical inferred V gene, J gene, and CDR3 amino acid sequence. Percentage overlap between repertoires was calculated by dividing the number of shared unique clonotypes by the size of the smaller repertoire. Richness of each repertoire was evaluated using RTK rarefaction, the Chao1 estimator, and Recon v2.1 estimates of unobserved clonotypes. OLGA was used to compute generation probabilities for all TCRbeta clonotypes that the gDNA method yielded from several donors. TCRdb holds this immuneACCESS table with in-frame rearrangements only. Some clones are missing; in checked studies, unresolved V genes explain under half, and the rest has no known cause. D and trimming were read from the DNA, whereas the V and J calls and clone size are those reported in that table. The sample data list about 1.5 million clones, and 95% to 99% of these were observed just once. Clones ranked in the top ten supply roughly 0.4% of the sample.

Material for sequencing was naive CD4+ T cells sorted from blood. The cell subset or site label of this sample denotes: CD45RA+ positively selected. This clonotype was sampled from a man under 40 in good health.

The CDR3 amino acid sequence is: CAWRDRRRETNEKLFF. The sequenced DNA is TGTGCCTGGAGAGACAGGAGGAGGGAAACTAATGAAAAACTGTTTTTT. The chain links TRBV30 with TRBJ1-4; TRBD1 might be the D gene, on 6 matching bases. Sequences GTSNPN (CDR1) and SVGIG (CDR2) are obtained from the germline V gene (reference sequence). The CDR3 measures 16 amino acids from cysteine to phenylalanine. Only the CDR3 DNA stays, 48 bases, in frame from base 1. V gives up 3 bases and J gives up 1 base, and the segment between their germline ends measures 15 bases.